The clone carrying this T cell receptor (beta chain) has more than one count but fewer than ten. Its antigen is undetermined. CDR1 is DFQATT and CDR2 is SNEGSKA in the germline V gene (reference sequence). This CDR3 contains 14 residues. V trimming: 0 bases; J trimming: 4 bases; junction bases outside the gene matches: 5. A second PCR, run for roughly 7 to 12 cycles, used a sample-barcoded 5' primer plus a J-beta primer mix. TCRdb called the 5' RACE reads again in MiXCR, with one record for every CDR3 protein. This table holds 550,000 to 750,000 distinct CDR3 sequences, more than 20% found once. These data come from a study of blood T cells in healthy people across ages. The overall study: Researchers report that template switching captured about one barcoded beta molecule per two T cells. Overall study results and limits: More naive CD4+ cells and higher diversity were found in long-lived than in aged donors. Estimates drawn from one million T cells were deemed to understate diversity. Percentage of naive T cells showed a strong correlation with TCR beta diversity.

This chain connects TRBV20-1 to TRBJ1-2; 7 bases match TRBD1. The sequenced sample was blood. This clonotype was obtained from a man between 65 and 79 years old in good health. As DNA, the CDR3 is TGCAGTGCTAGAGATCCGGCAGGGGGCTATGGCTACACCTTC. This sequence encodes CSARDPAGGYGYTF.